These 21 T cell receptor beta chains were all obtained from the same sample, sequenced in a study of T cell changes during pregnancy in multiple sclerosis. Profiled with immunoSEQ multiplex PCR; TCRdb holds only in-frame clones, not every one. The sample lists some 96,000 clones; 80% to 95% were seen once. The sequencing used peripheral blood, collected after pregnancy. Receptor source: a female donor with multiple sclerosis, enrolled in a pregnancy study.

This chain connects TRBV6-6 to TRBJ2-1; no firm D call. This CDR3 comprises 15 residues. The germline gives CDR1 MNHNY, CDR2 SVGAGI (reference sequence). Trimming removed 6 bases from V and 5 bases from J, with 17 bases in between. CDR3 nucleotide sequence: TGTGCCAGCAGCAACCTCCTCCTTGCGGACAATGAGCAGTTCTTC. Translated: CASSNLLLADNEQFF.

This chain uses TRBV28 with TRBJ2-1, with 10 nucleotides matching TRBD2. The germline gives CDR1 MDHEN, CDR2 SYDVKM. The CDR3 runs 15 residues. Unmatched junction bases numbered 4, after V lost 8 bases and J lost 0 bases. CDR3 sequence: CASGLAGVSYNEQFF. In nucleotides, the CDR3 is TGTGCCAGCGGGCTAGCGGGAGTCTCCTACAATGAGCAGTTCTTC.

The V gene is TRBV7-2, the J gene TRBJ1-1, with no clear D. Trimming removed 3 bases from V and 0 bases from J, with 14 bases in between. Germline loops: CDR1 SGHTA, CDR2 FQGNSA. The CDR3 is made up of 16 amino acids. The CDR3 protein is CASSLGSLNMNTEAFF. Written as DNA, the CDR3 is TGTGCCAGCAGCTTGGGCAGCCTCAATATGAACACTGAAGCTTTCTTT.

This chain joins TRBV29-1 and TRBJ1-1; D uncertain. The CDR3 runs to 10 residues. The V end was cut by 3 bases, the J end by 8 bases, with 7 bases between. CDR1 is SQVTM and CDR2 is ANQGSEA in the germline V gene. The DNA for the CDR3 is TGCAGCGTTGAGGCAGGAGAAGCTTTCTTT. It yields the protein CSVEAGEAFF.

The rearrangement uses TRBV15 and TRBJ1-3, with D perhaps TRBD1 (5 bases). Trimming stripped 3 bases from V and 0 bases from J, with 15 bases between. CDR1 is LNHNV and CDR2 is YYDKDF in the germline V gene (reference sequence). The CDR3 has 17 amino acids. The CDR3 bases are TGTGCCACCAGCAGCTTAGACAGTCCCTTCTCTGGAAACACCATATATTTT. Translation gives CATSSLDSPFSGNTIYF. The whole variable domain, filled in from reference TRBV15 and TRBJ1-3, reads DAMVIQNPRYQVTQFGKPVTLSCSQTLNHNVMYWYQQKSSQAPKLLFHYYDKDFNNEADTPDNFQSRRPNTSFCFLDIRSPGLGDTAMYLCATSSLDSPFSGNTIYFGEGSWLTVV.

This clone was seen just once. The chain joins TRBV6-6 to TRBJ2-3; 8 bases are a match to TRBD1. Germline V gene sequence: CDR1 MNHNY, CDR2 SVGAGI (reference sequence). V shed 2 bases, J shed 1 base, and the junction held 5 bases outside the gene matches. This CDR3 comprises 16 residues. In DNA form, the CDR3 reads TGTGCCAGCAGTTACCCCGACAGGGGTGGCACAGATACGCAGTATTTT. The encoded protein is CASSYPDRGGTDTQYF.

The chain combines TRBV5-6 with TRBJ1-2, with TRBD1 matching over 9 bases. CDR1 and CDR2 from the germline V gene are SGHDT and YYEEEE. The CDR3 has 15 amino acids. Trimming cost V 3 bases and J 7 bases; bases outside gene matches: 10. The CDR3 sequence is CASSYRDRELSGYTF. The CDR3 region has the DNA TGTGCCAGCAGCTACCGGGACAGGGAGCTTAGTGGCTACACCTTC.

This chain uses TRBV20-1 with TRBJ1-1; the D gene is possibly TRBD1 (5 bases). V was cut by 5 bases and J by 12 bases, with 16 bases left in between. The CDR3 has 11 amino acids. The germline V gene encodes CDR1 DFQATT and CDR2 SNEGSKA (reference sequence). DNA for the CDR3: TGCAGTGCTGCCCCGCAGGGAAGGACTTTCTTT. The encoded protein is CSAAPQGRTFF.

This sequence joins TRBV12-5 and TRBJ1-1; 7 bases match TRBD1. The junction had 12 bases not matched to a gene; V was cut back by 1 base and J by 1 base. The CDR3 covers 18 residues. Germline V lookup: CDR1 LGHNT, CDR2 FRNRAP. CDR3 loop: CASGLEGTALPRNTEAFF. In DNA form, the CDR3 reads TGTGCTAGTGGTTTGGAGGGGACAGCCTTACCTAGGAACACTGAAGCTTTCTTT.

Here the CDR3 DNA reads TGTGCCAGCAGTATGAGACAGGGGGCTGGAAACACCATATATTTT. Translated, it gives CASSMRQGAGNTIYF. V is TRBV2 and J is TRBJ1-3, with 9 bases fitting TRBD1. Germline values: CDR1 SNHLY, CDR2 FYNNEI. This CDR3 region has 15 residues. Trimming removed 5 bases from V and 2 bases from J; junction bases left unmatched: 4.

The V gene is TRBV18, the J gene TRBJ1-3; TRBD1 is a possible D gene (6 bases). V was clipped by 3 bases and J by 1 base, with 16 bases between them. Germline lookup yields CDR1 KGHSH and CDR2 LQKENI. The CDR3 is made up of 17 amino acids. The CDR3 reads CASSPTTGQYSGNTIYF. Written as DNA, the CDR3 is TGTGCCAGCTCACCTACTACGGGACAATATTCTGGAAACACCATATATTTT.

This clone has only one observation. This rearrangement joins TRBV5-4 to TRBJ2-1; D is perhaps TRBD2 (5 bases). The CDR3 length is 16 residues. Trimming removed 2 bases from V and 0 bases from J, with 12 bases in between. Per the germline V gene, CDR1 is SGHNT and CDR2 is YYREEE (reference sequence). The CDR3 here is CASSFAGKGSYNEQFF. The CDR3 DNA sequence: TGTGCCAGCAGCTTCGCCGGGAAGGGCTCCTACAATGAGCAGTTCTTC.

V usage is TRBV30 and J usage is TRBJ1-5; TRBD1 agrees at 8 bases. The CDR3 length is 14 residues. V gave up 4 bases and J gave up 4 bases; unmatched junction bases: 6. The V gene's germline CDR1 is GTSNPN and CDR2 SVGIG (reference sequence). CDR3 bases: TGTGCCTGGAATTCGGGACAGGCAAATCAGCCCCAGCATTTT. Translation gives CAWNSGQANQPQHF.

V gene TRBV7-8 combines with J gene TRBJ2-1, with D perhaps TRBD2 (5 bases). V was clipped by 1 base and J by 0 bases, with 10 bases between them. This CDR3 has 16 residues. From germline, CDR1 is SGHVS and CDR2 FQNEAQ. CDR3 protein: CASSLVSGSSYNEQFF. DNA of the CDR3: TGTGCCAGCAGCTTAGTAAGCGGAAGCTCCTACAATGAGCAGTTCTTC.

The chain recombines TRBV6-5 with TRBJ1-6; 7 bases align to TRBD1. This CDR3 has 16 residues. Germline CDR1 reads MNHEY; CDR2 reads SVGAGI. Unmatched junction bases numbered 15, after V lost 2 bases and J lost 14 bases. The chain's CDR3 is CASSYQHRQGRGSLHF. The CDR3 DNA reads as TGTGCCAGCAGTTACCAACATCGACAGGGTCGTGGGTCCCTCCACTTT.

V gene TRBV9 combines with J gene TRBJ2-5, with 9 nucleotides matching TRBD1. This CDR3 has 17 amino acids. V lost 0 bases, J lost 5 bases, and 11 bases stayed unmatched. Germline V gene sequence: CDR1 SGDLS, CDR2 YYNGEE. The CDR3 DNA sequence: TGTGCCAGCAGCGTAGATGCGGGACAGGGTATCGTGGAGACCCAGTACTTC. This translates into CASSVDAGQGIVETQYF. Combining the CDR3 with reference TRBV9 and TRBJ2-5 gives the whole variable domain DSGVTQTPKHLITATGQRVTLRCSPRSGDLSVYWYQQSLDQGLQFLIQYYNGEERAKGNILERFSAQQFPDLHSELNLSSLELGDSALYFCASSVDAGQGIVETQYFGPGTRLLVL.

This clone appeared a few times. The chain joins TRBV19 to TRBJ1-2; TRBD1 agrees at 7 bases. With 1 base clipped from V and 0 bases from J, the junction kept 2 bases outside the gene matches. This CDR3 is 15 amino acids long. CDR1 is LNHDA, CDR2 SQIVND, per germline (reference sequence). The DNA for the CDR3 is TGTGCCAGTAGTATAGGAGGGGGCACTAACTATGGCTACACCTTC. This encodes CASSIGGGTNYGYTF. The whole variable domain, filled in from reference TRBV19 and TRBJ1-2, reads DGGITQSPKYLFRKEGQNVTLSCEQNLNHDAMYWYRQDPGQGLRLIYYSQIVNDFQKGDIAEGYSVSREKKESFPLTVTSAQKNPTAFYLCASSIGGGTNYGYTFGSGTRLTVV.

Comments on this clone: The same CDR3 is also encoded by other DNA sequences in this sample. V and J are TRBV20-1 and TRBJ2-1, with D hard to call. With 5 bases removed from V and 4 bases from J, the gap between germline ends came to 6 bases. The CDR3 has 11 amino acids. Germline V gene lookup returns CDR1 DFQATT and CDR2 SNEGSKA (reference sequence). The CDR3 sequence is CSAAEYNEQFF. The DNA of the CDR3 is TGCAGTGCTGCGGAGTACAATGAGCAGTTCTTC.

This clone was detected once. This chain uses TRBV27 with TRBJ1-1; 8 nucleotides align to TRBD1. The CDR3 sequence is 15 residues long. J lost 1 base, V lost 5 bases, and 6 bases had no gene match. Germline CDR1 reads MNHEY; CDR2 reads SMNVEV (reference sequence). DNA of the CDR3: TGTGCCAGCAGTCAGACAGGGGTCACGAACACTGAAGCTTTCTTT. The encoded protein is CASSQTGVTNTEAFF.

The rearrangement joins TRBV28 to TRBJ1-2; 9 bases align to TRBD1. CDR3 size: 12 residues. In germline, CDR1 is MDHEN, CDR2 SYDVKM. Trimming took 6 bases from V and 10 from J; bases not matched to a gene: 6. CDR3 protein: CASRGTGSAYTF. The DNA of the CDR3 is TGTGCCAGCAGGGGGACAGGGAGTGCCTACACCTTC.

The chain has TRBV9 and TRBJ2-1, with D perhaps TRBD2 (7 bases). The CDR3 consists of 16 residues. The germline V and J ends were trimmed by 3 bases and 5 bases, with 18 bases remaining between them. The germline CDR1 and CDR2 sequences are SGDLS and YYNGEE. The CDR3 protein is CASSERGGVADNEQFF. CDR3 sequence (DNA): TGTGCCAGCAGCGAGAGGGGGGGGGTAGCGGACAATGAGCAGTTCTTC.